This entry lists 27 T cell receptor beta chains sequenced from one sample in a study of T cells after yellow fever vaccination. From the 5' RACE reads, TCRdb called clonotypes with MiXCR, one entry per CDR3 protein. The table has 450,000 to 650,000 distinct CDR3 sequences, roughly a fifth seen once. This sample comprised PBMCs, obtained roughly 20 days after the first yellow fever vaccination. Receptors originate from a man in his late teens or twenties who received the YFV17D yellow fever vaccine.

This clonotype turned up a few times. V usage is TRBV13 and J usage is TRBJ2-5; TRBD2 is a possible D gene (6 bases). The CDR3 is made up of 14 amino acids. Trimming removed 0 bases from V and 5 bases from J, with 10 bases in between. The germline CDR1 and CDR2 sequences are PRHDT and FYEKMQ (reference sequence). The CDR3 DNA is TGTGCCAGCAGCTTAGGCCATGGGGGGGAGACCCAGTACTTC. It specifies CASSLGHGGETQYF.

V and J are TRBV12-3 or TRBV12-4 and TRBJ2-7; the match to TRBD1 covers 7 bases. This CDR3 has 14 amino acids. The V segment lost 5 bases and the J segment 2 bases; nucleotides outside the gene matches: 6. CDR3: CASSQSGTAYEQYV. For the CDR3, the DNA is TGTGCCAGCAGTCAGTCCGGGACAGCCTACGAGCAGTACGTC.

The V call is TRBV7-6, the J call TRBJ2-1; D might be TRBD1 or TRBD2, each matching 5 bases. The CDR3 has 17 residues. The V gene lost 5 bases and the J gene lost 4 bases, with 21 bases spanning the gap. CDR1 and CDR2 from the germline V gene are SGHVS and FNYEAQ. The DNA of the CDR3 is TGTGCCAGCAGCCCGACTCCCGGGACGCTAGGATACAATGAGCAGTTCTTC. It codes for CASSPTPGTLGYNEQFF.

Only a few counts were recorded for this clonotype. This chain joins TRBV14 and TRBJ2-7; D not resolved. V was shortened by 3 bases and J by 2 bases, with 17 bases between the two germline ends. The CDR3 runs 16 residues. Per germline, CDR1 SGHDN and CDR2 FVKESK. CDR3 residues: CASSHLPPENAYEQYF. The CDR3 DNA sequence: TGTGCCAGCAGCCATTTACCGCCGGAGAACGCCTACGAGCAGTACTTC.

This chain joins TRBV6-2 or TRBV6-3 and TRBJ2-2; D remains unclear. Germline assignment: CDR1 MNHEY and CDR2 SVGEGT. This CDR3 is built from 14 residues. The V gene lost 4 bases and the J gene lost 4 bases, with 10 bases spanning the gap. The CDR3 loop is CASSFRPLTGELFF. The CDR3 DNA follows: TGTGCCAGCAGTTTCCGACCTCTCACCGGGGAGCTGTTTTTT.

In this sample, this clonotype turned up once. The chain joins TRBV12-3 or TRBV12-4 to TRBJ2-7, with a tentative D call TRBD2 (5 bases). V lost 2 bases, J lost 7 bases, and 18 bases lay in between. The CDR3 has 15 residues. CDR3 protein: CASSLRSGLPGEQYF. Written as DNA, the CDR3 is TGTGCCAGCAGTTTACGGTCAGGACTCCCGGGGGAGCAGTACTTC.

The DNA of the CDR3 is TGTGCCAGCAGTTTGCGGCAGGCAACCGGGGAGCTGTTTTTT. It translates to CASSLRQATGELFF. V and J are TRBV6-5 and TRBJ2-2; unclear D gene. The CDR3 runs 14 residues. The germline V gene has CDR1 MNHEY and CDR2 SVGAGI. The ends were cut back, 4 bases at V and 5 bases at J, with 11 bases in the middle.

The sample holds many counts of this clonotype. This chain uses TRBV4-1 with TRBJ2-5; D gene unclear. Germline CDR1 MGHRA, CDR2 YSYEKL. The germline V and J ends were trimmed by 0 bases and 2 bases, with 10 bases remaining between them. This CDR3 region has 15 residues. The CDR3 sequence is CASSQDPLIQETQYF. CDR3 nucleotide sequence: TGCGCCAGCAGCCAAGATCCCCTGATACAAGAGACCCAGTACTTC.

The chain combines TRBV7-2 with TRBJ2-5; D gene unclear. The CDR3 runs 16 residues. The V end lost 4 bases, the J end lost 1 base, and 16 bases lay between the germline ends. Per germline, CDR1 SGHTA and CDR2 FQGNSA. CDR3 protein: CASSYWVAVPQETQYF. CDR3 nucleotides: TGTGCCAGCAGCTACTGGGTGGCGGTGCCCCAAGAGACCCAGTACTTC. The full variable domain, with the rest looked up from reference TRBV7-2 and TRBJ2-5, is GAGVSQSPSNKVTEKGKDVELRCDPISGHTALYWYRQSLGQGLEFLIYFQGNSAPDKSGLPSDRFSAERTGGSVSTLTIQRTQQEDSAVYLCASSYWVAVPQETQYFGPGTRLLVL.

The rearrangement links TRBV11-2 to TRBJ2-3; D is ambiguous. The V end was cut by 4 bases, the J end by 1 base, with 15 bases between. There are 16 residues in the CDR3. CDR1 SGHAT and CDR2 FQNNGV come from the germline V gene. CDR3 in amino acids: CASSSPTLGRTDTQYF. CDR3 coding DNA: TGTGCCAGCAGCTCACCCACTCTAGGGCGCACAGATACGCAGTATTTT.

The chain couples TRBV20-1 to TRBJ2-5; 11 nucleotides agree with TRBD2. The junction had 15 bases not matched to a gene; V was cut back by 6 bases and J by 9 bases. This CDR3 spans 15 amino acids. Germline V lookup: CDR1 DFQATT, CDR2 SNEGSKA (reference sequence). The CDR3 here is CSAPPSGGLLGAQYF. DNA of the CDR3: TGCAGTGCCCCCCCTAGCGGGGGGCTCCTGGGGGCCCAGTACTTC.

This clonotype was counted only a few times. The genes are TRBV6-6 and TRBJ1-2, with D perhaps matching TRBD1 (5 bases). CDR3 length: 13 amino acids. Between the trimmed V and J ends, which lost 10 bases and 4 bases, there was a span of 16 bases. The germline CDR1 and CDR2 sequences are MNHNY and SVGAGI (reference sequence). The CDR3 loop reads CANSQRGAYGYTF. In DNA, the CDR3 is TGTGCCAACTCCCAGCGAGGGGCCTATGGCTACACCTTC.

V is TRBV21-1 and J is TRBJ2-7; the table names TRBD1, a call not compared with the DNA. TRBV21-1 is listed as a pseudogene. The CDR3 totals 16 residues. CDR3 sequence (DNA): TGTGCCAGCAGCAAATTTCGTCAGGCAGGGACGTACGAGCAGTACTTC. The encoded protein is CASSKFRQAGTYEQYF.

This clonotype was seen many times. V is TRBV7-2 and J is TRBJ2-4; D gene ambiguous. V lost 1 base to trimming and J lost 8 bases, with 3 bases between them. This CDR3 region has 11 residues. CDR1 is SGHTA and CDR2 is FQGNSA in the germline V gene. CDR3 coding DNA: TGTGCCAGCAGCTTAGGGGACATTCAGTACTTC. Protein sequence: CASSLGDIQYF.

The chain carries TRBV7-9 and TRBJ2-2, with a tentative D call TRBD2 (6 bases). V was trimmed by 5 bases and J by 1 base, leaving 14 bases between them. The V gene's germline CDR1 is SEHNR and CDR2 FQNEAQ (reference sequence). The CDR3 contains 16 residues. The CDR3 nucleotides read TGTGCCAGCAGCCCAGAAATGGGAGGGAACACCGGGGAGCTGTTTTTT. As protein: CASSPEMGGNTGELFF.

The gene calls are TRBV7-6 and TRBJ2-1; 10 bases match TRBD2. Germline CDR1 reads SGHVS; CDR2 reads FNYEAQ. CDR3 length: 16 amino acids. With 1 base clipped from V and 9 bases from J, the junction kept 9 bases outside the gene matches. CDR3 coding DNA: TGTGCCAGCAGCTTAGAGTTTAGCGGGGGGTTTAGTGAGCAGTTCTTC. Translated, it gives CASSLEFSGGFSEQFF.

This clonotype has at least ten counts. CDR3 protein: CAISHRNTGELFF. CDR3 in DNA: TGTGCCATAAGCCACAGGAACACCGGGGAGCTGTTTTTT. The chain links TRBV12-3 or TRBV12-4 to TRBJ2-2, with D hard to call. V was clipped by 10 bases and J by 1 base, with 10 bases between them. CDR3 length: 13 residues.

This sequence joins TRBV5-1 and TRBJ1-2; D gene unclear. Trimming stripped 4 bases from V and 0 bases from J, with 16 bases between. This CDR3 has 16 residues. From germline, CDR1 is SGHRS and CDR2 YFSETQ. The CDR3 coding sequence is TGCGCCAGCAGCCCATTGTACGGAGTTACTAACTATGGCTACACCTTC. It yields the protein CASSPLYGVTNYGYTF.

The chain employs TRBV18 and TRBJ2-5; 12 bases are a match to TRBD2. V lost 5 bases to trimming and J lost 5 bases; unmatched junction nucleotides: 3. This CDR3 has 14 amino acids. CDR1 and CDR2 (germline): KGHSH, LQKENI. The CDR3 sequence is CASSDGLAGETQYF. The CDR3 DNA sequence: TGTGCCAGCTCAGACGGACTAGCGGGGGAGACCCAGTACTTC.

The J gene is TRBJ2-2, the V gene TRBV10-3, with D perhaps matching TRBD1 (6 bases). CDR1 is ENHRY, CDR2 SYGVKD, per germline. Trimming left V 11 bases short and J 2 bases short, with 15 bases between. The CDR3 runs to 14 residues. The CDR3 DNA is TGTGCCCTCGGCCGGGACACAAACACCGGGGAGCTGTTTTTT. The encoded protein is CALGRDTNTGELFF.

The V call is TRBV4-3, the J call TRBJ2-7; 8 nucleotides line up with TRBD2. Germline V lookup: CDR1 LGHNA, CDR2 YSLEER. V lost 1 base, J lost 3 bases, and 8 bases stayed unmatched. The CDR3 spans 16 residues. The CDR3 DNA is TGCGCCAGCAGCCAAGGAATACGGGGGGGCCGCTACGAGCAGTACTTC. This codes for CASSQGIRGGRYEQYF.

The rearrangement joins TRBV29-1 to TRBJ2-3, with TRBD1 matching 7 bases. The CDR3 is 14 amino acids. Germline values: CDR1 SQVTM, CDR2 ANQGSEA. Germline trimming cut 0 bases from V and 2 bases from J; bases unmatched to any gene: 2. CDR3 coding DNA: TGCAGCGTTGAAGAGACAGGGATCACAGATACGCAGTATTTT. Its translation: CSVEETGITDTQYF.

This clonotype was counted a single time. V gene TRBV7-2 combines with J gene TRBJ1-1; the D gene is possibly TRBD1 (6 bases). The germline gives CDR1 SGHTA, CDR2 FQGNSA. This CDR3 spans 13 amino acids. The ends were cut back, 5 bases at V and 9 bases at J, with 16 bases in the middle. CDR3 nucleotide sequence: TGTGCCAGCAGCGCTTCGGGACAATACCAAGCTTTCTTT. Its translation is CASSASGQYQAFF.

The chain has TRBV6-2 or TRBV6-3 and TRBJ1-3; D is perhaps TRBD1 (6 bases). CDR3 length equals 13 residues. CDR1 MNHEY and CDR2 SVGEGT come from the germline V gene. Trimming shortened V by 6 bases and J by 8 bases, and 14 bases separated the two germline ends. CDR3 nucleotide sequence: TGTGCCAGCAGGACTACAGGGCGAGACACCATATATTTT. As protein: CASRTTGRDTIYF.

The rearrangement joins TRBV7-6 to TRBJ2-3; D gene uncertain. V gave up 1 base and J gave up 1 base, with 9 bases separating them. Germline CDR1 and CDR2: SGHVS and FNYEAQ. The CDR3 totals 15 residues. This chain's CDR3 is CASSLGALGTDTQYF. As DNA, the CDR3 is TGTGCCAGCAGCTTAGGGGCGCTGGGCACAGATACGCAGTATTTT.

This clonotype has just a few counts. This chain uses TRBV20-1 with TRBJ2-5; TRBD2 agrees at 8 bases. With 5 bases clipped from V and 1 base from J, the junction kept 9 bases outside the gene matches. The germline V gene has CDR1 DFQATT and CDR2 SNEGSKA (reference sequence). The CDR3 totals 15 residues. This chain's CDR3 is CSAPRTGGSQETQYF. The CDR3 DNA is TGCAGTGCTCCCAGGACGGGGGGGTCCCAAGAGACCCAGTACTTC.

To note about this clonotype: Its ends do not fully match the called genes, so a read error is possible. V gene TRBV3-1 combines with J gene TRBJ2-5; 12 positions match TRBD2. The CDR3 length is 15 residues. CDR1 is LGHDT, CDR2 YNNKEL, per germline (reference sequence). The CDR3 DNA is TGTGCCAGCTGCCAAGCTAGCGGGGGGGCGGAGACCCAGTACTTC. Encoded protein: CASCQASGGAETQYF.